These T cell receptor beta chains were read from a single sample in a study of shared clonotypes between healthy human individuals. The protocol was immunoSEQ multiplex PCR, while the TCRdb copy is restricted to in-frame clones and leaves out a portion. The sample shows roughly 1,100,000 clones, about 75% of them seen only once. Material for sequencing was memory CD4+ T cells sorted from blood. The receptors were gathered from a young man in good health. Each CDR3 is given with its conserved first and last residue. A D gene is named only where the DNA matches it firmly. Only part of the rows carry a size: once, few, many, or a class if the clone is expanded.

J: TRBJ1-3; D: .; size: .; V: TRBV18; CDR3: CASSNIDGHSGNTIYF; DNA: TGTGCCAGCTCCAATATCGACGGACACTCTGGAAACACCATATATTTT
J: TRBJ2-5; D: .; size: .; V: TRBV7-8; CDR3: CASSLEMKETQYF; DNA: TGTGCCAGCAGCTTAGAAATGAAAGAGACCCAGTACTTC
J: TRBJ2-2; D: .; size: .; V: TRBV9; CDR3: CASSVGRRNTGELFF; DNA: TGTGCCAGCAGCGTAGGTCGACGAAACACCGGGGAGCTGTTTTTT
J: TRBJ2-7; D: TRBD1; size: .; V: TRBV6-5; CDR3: CASSYRSQGAYEQYF; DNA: TGTGCCAGCAGTTACCGGAGCCAGGGGGCCTACGAGCAGTACTTC
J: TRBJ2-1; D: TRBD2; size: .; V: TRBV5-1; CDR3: CASSLAYGLAGGGQFF; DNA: TGCGCCAGCAGCTTGGCCTACGGACTAGCGGGAGGGGGGCAGTTCTTC
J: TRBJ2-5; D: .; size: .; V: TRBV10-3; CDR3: CAISGSGAQETQYF; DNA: TGTGCCATCAGTGGATCAGGGGCCCAAGAGACCCAGTACTTC
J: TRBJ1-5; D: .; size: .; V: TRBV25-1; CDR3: CASSLAGTQPQHF; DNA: TGTGCCAGCAGTTTGGCAGGGACTCAGCCCCAGCATTTT
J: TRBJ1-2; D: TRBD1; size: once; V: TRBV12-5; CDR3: CASGLQTDRAYTF; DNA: TGTGCTAGTGGTTTGCAGACGGACAGGGCCTACACCTTC
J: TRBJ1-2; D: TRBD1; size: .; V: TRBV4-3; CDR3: CASSHESTGRYGYTF; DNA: TGCGCCAGCAGCCATGAATCGACAGGGCGCTATGGCTACACCTTC
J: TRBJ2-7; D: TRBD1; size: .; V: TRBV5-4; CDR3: CASSLAGGREQYF; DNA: TGTGCCAGCAGCTTGGCAGGGGGCCGCGAGCAGTACTTC
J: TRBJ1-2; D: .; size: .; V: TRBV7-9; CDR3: CASSLDVSAFGNGYTF; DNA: TGTGCCAGCAGCTTAGATGTATCGGCGTTCGGGAATGGCTACACCTTC